The source of this T cell receptor beta chain is a study of CD8+CD57+ T cells in acquired aplastic anemia. Study-level findings and limits: About 30 CD8+ CDR3 sequences occurred in both the patients and the controls.

Genomic DNA served as template for TCR beta VDJ and CDR3 profiling. Each CDR3 protein gets one entry after TCRdb re-called the reads with MiXCR. The profile shows 400,000 to 450,000 distinct CDR3 sequences, 60% to 80% of them singletons. The trim removed 3 bases at V and 2 bases at J, leaving 6 bases unmatched. Germline loops: CDR1 SGHVS, CDR2 FNYEAQ. This CDR3 is built from 18 residues. The table lists this clonotype with many counts. Its antigen is as yet unknown. V usage is TRBV7-6 and J usage is TRBJ2-5; 16 nucleotides match TRBD2. This TCR came from a human donor in good health, serving as a control. The sequenced sample was sorted CD4+, CD8+, or CD8+CD57+ T cells (not recorded which) from PBMCs. The CDR3 nucleotides read TGTGCCAGCAGCTTGGGACTAGCGGGGGGGAACTCACAAGAGACCCAGTACTTC. This gives the protein CASSLGLAGGNSQETQYF.